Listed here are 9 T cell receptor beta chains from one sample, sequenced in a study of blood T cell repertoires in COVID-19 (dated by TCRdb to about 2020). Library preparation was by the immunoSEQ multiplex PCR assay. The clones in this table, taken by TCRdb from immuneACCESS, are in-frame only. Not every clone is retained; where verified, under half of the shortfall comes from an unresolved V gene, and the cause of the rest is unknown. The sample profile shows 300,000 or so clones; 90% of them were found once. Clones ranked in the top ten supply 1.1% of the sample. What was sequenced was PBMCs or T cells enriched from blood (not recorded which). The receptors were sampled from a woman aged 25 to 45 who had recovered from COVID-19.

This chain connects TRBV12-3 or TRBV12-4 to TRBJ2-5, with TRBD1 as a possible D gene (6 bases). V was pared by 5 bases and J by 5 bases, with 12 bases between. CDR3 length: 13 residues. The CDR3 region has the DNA TGTGCCAGCAGTCCACAGGGTTCGGAGACCCAGTACTTC. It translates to CASSPQGSETQYF.

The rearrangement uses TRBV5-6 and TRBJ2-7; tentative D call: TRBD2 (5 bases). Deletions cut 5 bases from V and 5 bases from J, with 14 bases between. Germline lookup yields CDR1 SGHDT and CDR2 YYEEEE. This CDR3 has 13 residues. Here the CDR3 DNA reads TGTGCCAGCAGGAGGTGGGCGGGCGACGAGCAGTACTTC. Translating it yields CASRRWAGDEQYF. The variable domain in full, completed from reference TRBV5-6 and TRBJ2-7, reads DAGVTQSPTHLIKTRGQQVTLRCSPKSGHDTVSWYQQALGQGPQFIFQYYEEEERQRGNFPDRFSGHQFPNYSSELNVNALLLGDSALYLCASRRWAGDEQYFGPGTRLTVT.

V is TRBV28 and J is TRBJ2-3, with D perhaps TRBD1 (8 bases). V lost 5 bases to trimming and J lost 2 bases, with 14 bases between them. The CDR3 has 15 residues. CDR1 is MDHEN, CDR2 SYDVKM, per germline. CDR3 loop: CASSPQGGATDTQYF. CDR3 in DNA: TGTGCCAGCAGTCCACAGGGGGGGGCCACAGATACGCAGTATTTT.

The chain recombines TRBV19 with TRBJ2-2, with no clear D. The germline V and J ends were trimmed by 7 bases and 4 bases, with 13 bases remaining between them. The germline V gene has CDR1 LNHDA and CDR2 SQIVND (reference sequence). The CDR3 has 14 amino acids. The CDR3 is CASIPQASTGELFF. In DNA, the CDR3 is TGTGCCAGTATCCCTCAGGCCAGCACCGGGGAGCTGTTTTTT.

The CDR3 region is CASSQMTGEYGTEAFF. The CDR3 DNA follows: TGTGCCAGCAGCCAAATGACAGGGGAATATGGCACTGAAGCTTTCTTT. J is TRBJ1-1 and V is TRBV3-1 (or the pseudogene TRBV3-2); TRBD1 aligns across 8 bases. The V and J ends lost 2 bases and 4 bases, in that order; junction bases with no gene match: 9. CDR1 LGHDT and CDR2 YNNKEL come from the germline V gene (reference sequence). The CDR3 consists of 16 residues.

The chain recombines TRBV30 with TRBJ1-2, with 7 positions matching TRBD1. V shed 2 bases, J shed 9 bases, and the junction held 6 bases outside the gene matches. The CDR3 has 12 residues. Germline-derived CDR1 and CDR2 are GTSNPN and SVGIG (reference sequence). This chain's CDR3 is CAWSQLQGSYTF. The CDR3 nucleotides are TGTGCCTGGAGTCAGTTACAGGGGAGCTACACCTTC.

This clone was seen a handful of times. The CDR3 DNA is TGCAGTGCTAGTGAGCGGTCTAGCACAGATACGCAGTATTTT. Residues: CSASERSSTDTQYF. This rearrangement joins TRBV20-1 to TRBJ2-3; D may be TRBD2 (5 bases). From germline, CDR1 is DFQATT and CDR2 SNEGSKA (reference sequence). The germline V and J ends were trimmed by 3 bases and 0 bases, with 10 bases remaining between them. The CDR3 loop spans 14 amino acids.

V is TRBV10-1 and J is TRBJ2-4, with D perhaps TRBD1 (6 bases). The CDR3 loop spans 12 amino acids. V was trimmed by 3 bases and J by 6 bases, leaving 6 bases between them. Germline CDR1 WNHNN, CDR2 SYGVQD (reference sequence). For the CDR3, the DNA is TGCGCCAGCAGTGAAGGGGGAAACATTCAGTACTTC. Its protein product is CASSEGGNIQYF.

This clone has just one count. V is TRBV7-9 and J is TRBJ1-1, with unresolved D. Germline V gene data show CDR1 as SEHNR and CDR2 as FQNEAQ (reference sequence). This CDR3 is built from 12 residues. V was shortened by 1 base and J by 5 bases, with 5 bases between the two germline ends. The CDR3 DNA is TGTGCCAGCAGCTTAGGTTCTACTGAAGCTTTCTTT. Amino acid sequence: CASSLGSTEAFF.